Each of the 22 T cell receptor beta chains below was sequenced from the same sample in a study of control samples from healthy donors and cancer patients. Data came from immunoSEQ multiplex PCR; TCRdb stores just in-frame clones and leaves some out. This table holds 100,000 to 150,000 clones, approximately 90% found once. Sequences were obtained from blood. These receptors were taken from a man aged 18 to 29 in good health.

This clone was seen only a few times. The chain is built from TRBV5-6 and TRBJ2-5; TRBD1 aligns across 7 bases. The V gene's germline CDR1 is SGHDT and CDR2 YYEEEE. This CDR3 region has 14 residues. V lost 4 bases to trimming and J lost 5 bases; unmatched junction nucleotides: 8. Here the CDR3 reads CASSHRQGWETQYF. The CDR3 coding sequence is TGTGCCAGCAGCCATCGACAGGGCTGGGAGACCCAGTACTTC.

The chain combines TRBV19 with TRBJ1-5; D gene ambiguous. This CDR3 is 12 amino acids long. Germline V lookup: CDR1 LNHDA, CDR2 SQIVND (reference sequence). Trimming cost V 4 bases and J 6 bases, with 7 bases left between them. CDR3 sequence reads: CASSSVSQPQHF. DNA of the CDR3: TGTGCCAGTAGTAGCGTGAGTCAGCCCCAGCATTTT.

The V gene is TRBV28, the J gene TRBJ1-6; D perhaps matches TRBD1 (6 bases). This CDR3 comprises 15 residues. Germline loops: CDR1 MDHEN, CDR2 SYDVKM. Trimming shortened V by 3 bases and J by 8 bases, and 14 bases separated the two germline ends. The CDR3 sequence is CASSFGQSGDSPLHF. For the CDR3, the DNA is TGTGCCAGCAGTTTTGGGCAGTCAGGGGATTCACCCCTCCACTTT.

V usage is TRBV14 and J usage is TRBJ1-2; 8 bases fit TRBD1. Germline V lookup: CDR1 SGHDN, CDR2 FVKESK. The V segment lost 0 bases and the J segment 6 bases; nucleotides outside the gene matches: 6. The CDR3 runs to 15 residues. Written as DNA, the CDR3 is TGTGCCAGCAGCCAAGATAGCAGGGGGCGCCATGGCTACACCTTC. It yields the protein CASSQDSRGRHGYTF.

CDR3 region: CASSKNRESTEAFF. The DNA of the CDR3 is TGTGCCAGCTCCAAGAACAGGGAGTCCACTGAAGCTTTCTTT. V usage is TRBV2 and J usage is TRBJ1-1; D may be TRBD1 (6 bases). Germline V gene data show CDR1 as SNHLY and CDR2 as FYNNEI. V was trimmed by 8 bases and J by 4 bases, leaving 17 bases between them. CDR3 size: 14 residues.

V is TRBV13 and J is TRBJ1-6; no clear D. Germline-derived CDR1 and CDR2 are PRHDT and FYEKMQ (reference sequence). V dropped 2 bases and J dropped 14 bases, with 10 bases sitting between them. The CDR3 sequence is 12 residues long. CDR3 nucleotide sequence: TGTGCCAGCAGCTTAAGCAAGCCCTCCCTCCACTTT. Translated, it gives CASSLSKPSLHF.

This clone has a single count. The chain combines TRBV6-5 with TRBJ1-6; D is unresolved. The CDR3 is made up of 13 amino acids. Germline loops: CDR1 MNHEY, CDR2 SVGAGI. V shed 8 bases and J shed 4 bases, with 9 bases lying between them. CDR3 nucleotides: TGTGCCAGCCGGAGTAGTTATAATTCACCCCTCCACTTT. It specifies CASRSSYNSPLHF.

The rearrangement joins TRBV2 to TRBJ1-5; tentative D call: TRBD1 (6 bases). Germline values: CDR1 SNHLY, CDR2 FYNNEI. Trimming cost V 6 bases and J 0 bases, with 12 bases left between them. The CDR3 is 15 amino acids. The CDR3: CASSEQGDSNQPQHF. The DNA of the CDR3 is TGTGCCAGCAGCGAACAGGGAGATAGCAATCAGCCCCAGCATTTT.

The chain combines TRBV5-1 with TRBJ2-1; D could derive from TRBD1 or TRBD2 (6 bases each). This CDR3 has 14 amino acids. Germline V gives CDR1 SGHRS, CDR2 YFSETQ. V was pared by 4 bases and J by 8 bases, with 16 bases between. The CDR3 sequence is CASSPRGVRDEQFF. CDR3 nucleotides: TGCGCCAGCAGCCCGAGGGGGGTAAGGGATGAGCAGTTCTTC.

The V gene is TRBV30, the J gene TRBJ2-1; the match to TRBD2 covers 7 bases. V gave up 1 base and J gave up 9 bases; unmatched junction bases: 0. The germline V gene encodes CDR1 GTSNPN and CDR2 SVGIG (reference sequence). There are 11 residues in the CDR3. The CDR3 DNA reads TGTGCCTGGAGTGCGGGGGGTGAGCAGTTCTTC. It is translated as CAWSAGGEQFF.

This chain uses TRBV13 with TRBJ1-4, with D maybe TRBD1 (5 bases). V was cut by 10 bases and J by 0 bases, with 9 bases left in between. The CDR3 covers 13 residues. Germline V gene sequence: CDR1 PRHDT, CDR2 FYEKMQ (reference sequence). CDR3 amino acids: CATGTTTNEKLFF. CDR3 DNA sequence: TGTGCCACAGGGACCACAACTAATGAAAAACTGTTTTTT. Complete variable domain (other parts from reference TRBV13 and TRBJ1-4): AAGVIQSPRHLIKEKRETATLKCYPIPRHDTVYWYQQGPGQDPQFLISFYEKMQSDKGSIPDRFSAQQFSDYHSELNMSSLELGDSALYFCATGTTTNEKLFFGSGTQLSVL.

The rearrangement uses TRBV18 and TRBJ1-5; the D gene is possibly TRBD1 (5 bases). Trimming removed 4 bases from V and 5 bases from J, with 9 bases in between. The CDR3 consists of 13 residues. Germline values: CDR1 KGHSH, CDR2 LQKENI. This CDR3 is CASSRGADQPQHF. CDR3 in DNA: TGTGCCAGCTCACGAGGGGCGGATCAGCCCCAGCATTTT. The full variable domain, with the rest looked up from reference TRBV18 and TRBJ1-5, is NAGVMQNPRHLVRRRGQEARLRCSPMKGHSHVYWYRQLPEEGLKFMVYLQKENIIDESGMPKERFSAEFPKEGPSILRIQQVVRGDSAAYFCASSRGADQPQHFGDGTRLSIL.

This clone turned up a few times. The rearrangement joins TRBV13 to TRBJ2-5, with 8 bases aligning to TRBD1. The CDR3 consists of 14 residues. After removal of 6 bases from V and 9 bases from J, the junction contained 12 bases not matched to a gene. Germline V gives CDR1 PRHDT, CDR2 FYEKMQ (reference sequence). CDR3 amino acids: CASREGTGLGAQYF. CDR3 in DNA: TGTGCCAGCAGGGAGGGGACAGGCCTCGGGGCCCAGTACTTC.

The rearrangement links TRBV10-2 to TRBJ2-2; D is unclear. Trimming removed 2 bases from V and 2 bases from J, with 0 bases in between. Germline V gene data show CDR1 as WSHSY and CDR2 as SAAADI. The CDR3 consists of 12 residues. The CDR3 here is CASSENTGELFF. CDR3 coding DNA: TGCGCCAGCAGTGAGAACACCGGGGAGCTGTTTTTT.

This chain connects TRBV27 to TRBJ1-1; 7 nucleotides agree with TRBD1. The V gene end was trimmed by 6 bases and the J gene end by 4 bases; junction bases not matched to a gene: 2. Germline V lookup: CDR1 MNHEY, CDR2 SMNVEV (reference sequence). The CDR3 is 12 amino acids. This chain's CDR3 is CASRTGVTEAFF. In nucleotides, the CDR3 is TGTGCCAGCAGAACAGGGGTCACTGAAGCTTTCTTT.

This clone has only a few counts. The V and J genes are TRBV19 and TRBJ1-1; D unresolved. The germline V gene encodes CDR1 LNHDA and CDR2 SQIVND (reference sequence). The CDR3 is made up of 13 amino acids. V was trimmed by 6 bases and J by 1 base, leaving 9 bases between them. This CDR3 reads CASSPQANTEAFF. For the CDR3, the DNA is TGTGCCAGTAGCCCTCAGGCGAACACTGAAGCTTTCTTT. The whole variable domain, filled in from reference TRBV19 and TRBJ1-1, reads DGGITQSPKYLFRKEGQNVTLSCEQNLNHDAMYWYRQDPGQGLRLIYYSQIVNDFQKGDIAEGYSVSREKKESFPLTVTSAQKNPTAFYLCASSPQANTEAFFGQGTRLTVV.

Comment on this clone: The sample carries other DNA sequences with the same CDR3. This rearrangement joins TRBV18 to TRBJ2-7; no clear D. There are 14 residues in the CDR3. The ends were cut back, 0 bases at V and 1 base at J, with 7 bases in the middle. Germline values: CDR1 KGHSH, CDR2 LQKENI. CDR3 residues: CASSPPGQSYEQYF. CDR3 nucleotide sequence: TGTGCCAGCTCACCACCGGGCCAGTCCTACGAGCAGTACTTC. The full variable domain, completed using reference TRBV18 and TRBJ2-7, is NAGVMQNPRHLVRRRGQEARLRCSPMKGHSHVYWYRQLPEEGLKFMVYLQKENIIDESGMPKERFSAEFPKEGPSILRIQQVVRGDSAAYFCASSPPGQSYEQYFGPGTRLTVT.

This chain connects TRBV15 to TRBJ2-1; weak D call: TRBD1 (5 bases). This CDR3 is built from 12 residues. CDR1 and CDR2 from the germline V gene are LNHNV and YYDKDF (reference sequence). Trimming pared 6 bases from V and 6 bases from J, leaving 9 bases between. The CDR3 loop is CATSDSFNEQFF. CDR3 DNA sequence: TGTGCCACCAGTGACAGCTTCAATGAGCAGTTCTTC. The full variable domain, in which reference TRBV15 and TRBJ2-1 provide the parts outside the CDR3, is DAMVIQNPRYQVTQFGKPVTLSCSQTLNHNVMYWYQQKSSQAPKLLFHYYDKDFNNEADTPDNFQSRRPNTSFCFLDIRSPGLGDTAMYLCATSDSFNEQFFGPGTRLTVL.

The chain carries TRBV19 and TRBJ1-5, with a tentative D call TRBD1 (5 bases). V lost 1 base to trimming and J lost 1 base, with 11 bases between them. Germline V CDR1 and CDR2: LNHDA, SQIVND (reference sequence). CDR3 length equals 16 residues. DNA for the CDR3: TGTGCCAGTAGTATAGCACGGACATTGAGCAATCAGCCCCAGCATTTT. The encoded protein is CASSIARTLSNQPQHF.

This clone was picked up one time. The gene calls are TRBV19 and TRBJ2-2, with D hard to call. The V end lost 4 bases, the J end lost 5 bases, and 8 bases lay between the germline ends. This CDR3 spans 13 amino acids. CDR1 LNHDA and CDR2 SQIVND come from the germline V gene (reference sequence). CDR3 loop: CASSTGGTGELFF. In DNA form, the CDR3 reads TGTGCCAGTAGTACGGGCGGAACCGGGGAGCTGTTTTTT.

V is TRBV11-3 and J is TRBJ2-5, with TRBD2 identical over 7 bases. Per the germline V gene, CDR1 is SGHNT and CDR2 is YENEEA. Trimming took 1 base from V and 4 from J; bases not matched to a gene: 9. CDR3 length: 16 amino acids. This chain's CDR3 is CASSLVGRGLVETQYF. CDR3 in DNA: TGTGCCAGCAGCTTAGTTGGGAGGGGTTTGGTAGAGACCCAGTACTTC.

The rearrangement uses TRBV19 and TRBJ1-4; D gene ambiguous. The V end lost 4 bases, the J end lost 12 bases, and 9 bases lay between the germline ends. CDR1 and CDR2 from the germline V gene are LNHDA and SQIVND (reference sequence). This CDR3 has 11 amino acids. CDR3 bases: TGTGCCAGTAGTAGGGCACTGGAACTGTTTTTT. Translated: CASSRALELFF.